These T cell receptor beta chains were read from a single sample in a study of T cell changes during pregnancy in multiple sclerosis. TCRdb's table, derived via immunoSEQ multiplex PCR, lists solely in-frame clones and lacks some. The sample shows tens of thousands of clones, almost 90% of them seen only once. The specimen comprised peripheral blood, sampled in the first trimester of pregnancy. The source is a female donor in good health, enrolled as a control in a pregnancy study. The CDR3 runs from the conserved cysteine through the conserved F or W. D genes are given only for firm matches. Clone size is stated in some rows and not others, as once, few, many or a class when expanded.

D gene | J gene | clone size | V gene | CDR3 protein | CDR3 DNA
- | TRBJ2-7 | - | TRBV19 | CASSILWDTYYEQYF | TGTGCCAGTAGTATACTGTGGGACACGTACTACGAGCAGTACTTC
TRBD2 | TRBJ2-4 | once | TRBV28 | CASSPRTSVYKNIQYF | TGTGCCAGCAGTCCCCGGACTAGCGTCTACAAAAACATTCAGTACTTC
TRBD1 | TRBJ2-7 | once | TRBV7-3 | CASSVQGSSPQYF | TGTGCCAGCAGTGTACAGGGGTCATCGCCGCAGTACTTC
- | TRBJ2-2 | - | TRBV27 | CASAPANTGELFF | TGTGCCAGCGCACCGGCGAACACCGGGGAGCTGTTTTTT
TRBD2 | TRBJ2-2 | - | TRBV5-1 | CASSLGTSGTGELFF | TGCGCCAGCAGCTTGGGAACTAGCGGGACCGGGGAGCTGTTTTTT
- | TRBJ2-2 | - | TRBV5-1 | CASSFRGGTGELFF | TGCGCCAGCAGCTTCCGAGGGGGCACCGGGGAGCTGTTTTTT
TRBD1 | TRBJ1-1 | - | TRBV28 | CASSPISQQGADTEAFF | TGTGCCAGCAGTCCAATATCTCAACAGGGGGCGGACACTGAAGCTTTCTTT
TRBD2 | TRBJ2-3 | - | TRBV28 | CASRRSGGTDTQYF | TGTGCCAGCAGGAGAAGCGGGGGCACAGATACGCAGTATTTT
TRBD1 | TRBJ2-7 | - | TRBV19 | CASRPGQGVSYEQYF | TGTGCCAGCCGACCAGGACAGGGGGTCTCCTACGAGCAGTACTTC
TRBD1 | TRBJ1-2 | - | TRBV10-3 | CAISGAPGQGLSYTF | TGTGCCATCAGTGGGGCCCCGGGACAGGGGCTGAGCTACACCTTC
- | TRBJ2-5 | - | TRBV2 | CASSGMGSQETQYF | TGTGCCAGCAGTGGGATGGGGAGTCAAGAGACCCAGTACTTC
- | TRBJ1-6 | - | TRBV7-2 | CASSPPGALHF | TGTGCCAGCAGCCCCCCCGGGGCCCTCCACTTT
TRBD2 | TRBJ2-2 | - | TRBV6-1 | CASSDIAGGSLGGELFF | TGTGCCAGCAGTGACATAGCGGGGGGTTCTTTGGGCGGGGAGCTGTTTTTT
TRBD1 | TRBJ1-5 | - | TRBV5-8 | CASSLRQGAGSNQPQHF | TGTGCCAGCAGTCTGCGGCAGGGGGCCGGGAGCAATCAGCCCCAGCATTTT
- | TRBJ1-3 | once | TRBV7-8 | CASSPPEGYSGNTIYF | TGTGCCAGCAGCCCCCCTGAGGGTTACTCTGGAAACACCATATATTTT
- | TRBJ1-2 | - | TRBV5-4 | CASSLLGGENYGYTF | TGTGCCAGCAGCTTGCTGGGGGGGGAGAACTATGGCTACACCTTC
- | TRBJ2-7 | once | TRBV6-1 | CASSEVREVNRRYF | TGTGCCAGCAGTGAAGTCAGAGAGGTCAACAGGAGATACTTC
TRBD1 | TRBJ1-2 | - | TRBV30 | CAWSRDRANYGYTF | TGTGCCTGGAGTAGGGACAGAGCTAACTATGGCTACACCTTC
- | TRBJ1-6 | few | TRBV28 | CASMLGVGNSPLHF | TGTGCCAGCATGTTAGGGGTTGGCAATTCACCCCTCCACTTT
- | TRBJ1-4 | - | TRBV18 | CASSPDREKLFF | TGTGCCAGCTCACCAGACAGAGAAAAACTGTTTTTT
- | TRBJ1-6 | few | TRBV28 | CASSRRMSSYNSPLHF | TGTGCCAGCTCCCGGCGGATGAGCTCCTATAATTCACCCCTCCACTTT
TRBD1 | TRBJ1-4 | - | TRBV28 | CASQTSGGEKLFF | TGTGCCAGCCAAACCTCAGGGGGTGAAAAACTGTTTTTT
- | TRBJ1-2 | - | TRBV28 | CASSYGRAYGYTF | TGTGCCAGCAGTTACGGGAGGGCATATGGCTACACCTTC
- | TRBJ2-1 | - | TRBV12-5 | CASGLGGYEQFF | TGTGCTAGTGGTTTGGGGGGCTATGAGCAGTTCTTC
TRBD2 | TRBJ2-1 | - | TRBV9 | CASSVVSSGRVEQFF | TGTGCCAGCAGCGTAGTCTCTAGCGGGAGGGTTGAGCAGTTCTTC
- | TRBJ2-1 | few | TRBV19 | CASTRSPDTHEQFF | TGTGCCAGTACCCGATCCCCGGACACACATGAGCAGTTCTTC
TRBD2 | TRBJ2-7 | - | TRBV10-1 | CASSGTSGGSYEQYF | TGCGCCAGCAGTGGTACTAGCGGGGGGAGCTACGAGCAGTACTTC
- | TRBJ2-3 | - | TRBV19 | CASSAGLSDTQYF | TGTGCCAGTAGTGCGGGACTCTCAGATACGCAGTATTTT
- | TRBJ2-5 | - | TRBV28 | CASSQDYMSDTQYF | TGTGCCAGCAGCCAGGACTATATGAGTGACACCCAGTACTTC
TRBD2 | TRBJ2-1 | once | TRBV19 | CASSTGRGNEQFF | TGTGCCAGTAGTACCGGGAGGGGCAATGAGCAGTTCTTC
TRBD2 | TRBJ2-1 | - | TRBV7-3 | CASSLTWESSGGDEQFF | TGTGCCAGCAGCTTAACGTGGGAGTCGAGCGGGGGGGACGAGCAGTTCTTC
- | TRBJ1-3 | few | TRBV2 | CASSIGTRRNTIYF | TGTGCCAGCAGTATTGGGACACGGCGGAACACCATATATTTT
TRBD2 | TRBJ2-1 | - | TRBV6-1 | CASSEAGLAGALQFF | TGTGCCAGCAGTGAAGCGGGACTAGCGGGGGCCCTGCAGTTCTTC
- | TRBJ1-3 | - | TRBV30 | CAWRTFSGNTIYF | TGTGCCTGGAGAACTTTCTCTGGAAACACCATATATTTT
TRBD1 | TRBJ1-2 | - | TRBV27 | CASSANYRGPHYGYTF | TGTGCCAGCAGTGCCAATTACAGGGGACCTCACTATGGCTACACCTTC
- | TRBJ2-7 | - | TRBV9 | CASSPRGENVYEQYF | TGTGCCAGCAGCCCCCGCGGGGAGAATGTATACGAGCAGTACTTC
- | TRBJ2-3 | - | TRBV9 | CASSVRTSGPDTQYF | TGTGCCAGCAGCGTAAGAACCAGCGGACCAGATACGCAGTATTTT
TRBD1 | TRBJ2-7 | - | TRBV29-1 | CSVAQGARGEQYF | TGCAGCGTTGCGCAGGGGGCACGTGGAGAGCAGTACTTC
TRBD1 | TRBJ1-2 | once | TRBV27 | CASSLTGDGSGYTF | TGTGCCAGCAGCCTGACAGGGGATGGGAGCGGCTACACCTTC
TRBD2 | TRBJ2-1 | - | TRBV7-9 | CASSLLRPSGGAYNEQFF | TGTGCCAGCAGCTTATTGAGACCTAGCGGGGGGGCCTACAATGAGCAGTTCTTC
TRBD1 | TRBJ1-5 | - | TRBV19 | CASSRDREEPQHF | TGTGCCAGTTCCCGGGACAGGGAGGAGCCCCAGCATTTT
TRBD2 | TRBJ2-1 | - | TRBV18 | CASSPPGLAGGGEQFF | TGTGCCAGCTCACCCCCGGGACTAGCGGGGGGGGGTGAGCAGTTCTTC
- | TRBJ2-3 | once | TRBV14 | CASSFRDSDTQYF | TGTGCCAGCAGCTTCAGGGATTCAGATACGCAGTATTTT
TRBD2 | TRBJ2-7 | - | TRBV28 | CASSPSGTSANYEQYF | TGTGCCAGCAGTCCCTCCGGGACTAGCGCAAACTACGAGCAGTACTTC
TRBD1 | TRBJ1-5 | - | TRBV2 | CASTPGGNQPQHF | TGTGCCAGCACGCCAGGGGGCAACCAGCCCCAGCATTTT
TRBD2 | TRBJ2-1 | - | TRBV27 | CASSTPGLAGSEQFF | TGTGCCAGCAGTACGCCGGGACTAGCGGGATCTGAGCAGTTCTTC
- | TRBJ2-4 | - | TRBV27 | CASSLYAGPDIQYF | TGTGCCAGCAGTTTATACGCAGGCCCCGACATTCAGTACTTC
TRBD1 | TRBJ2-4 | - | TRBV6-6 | CASSYTRQGAKNIQYF | TGTGCCAGCAGTTACACCCGACAGGGAGCCAAAAACATTCAGTACTTC
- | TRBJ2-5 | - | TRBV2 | CASSEGRLGRNQETQYF | TGTGCCAGCAGTGAAGGGAGACTAGGGAGAAACCAAGAGACCCAGTACTTC
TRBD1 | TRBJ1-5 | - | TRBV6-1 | CASGPGTALNQPQHF | TGTGCCAGCGGACCCGGGACAGCTCTAAATCAGCCCCAGCATTTT
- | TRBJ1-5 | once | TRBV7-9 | CASSEYLDQPQHF | TGTGCCAGCAGCGAGTATCTTGATCAGCCCCAGCATTTT
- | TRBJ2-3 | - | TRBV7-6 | CASSLRSLGTDTQYF | TGTGCCAGCAGCTTGAGGAGCCTTGGCACAGATACGCAGTATTTT
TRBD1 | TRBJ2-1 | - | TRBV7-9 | CASSFERQGSSYNEQFF | TGTGCCAGCAGCTTTGAACGACAGGGAAGCTCCTACAATGAGCAGTTCTTC
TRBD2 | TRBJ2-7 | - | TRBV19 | CASNRGLAADYEQYF | TGTGCCAGTAATAGGGGACTAGCGGCAGATTACGAGCAGTACTTC
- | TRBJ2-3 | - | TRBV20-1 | CSARFPDTQYF | TGCAGTGCTAGATTTCCGGATACGCAGTATTTT
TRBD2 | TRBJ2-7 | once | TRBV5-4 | CASSSYRGGDYEQYF | TGTGCCAGCAGCTCGTATCGGGGGGGGGACTACGAGCAGTACTTC
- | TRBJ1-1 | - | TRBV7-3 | CASSLRGHANTEAFF | TGTGCCAGCAGCCTACGGGGACATGCGAACACTGAAGCTTTCTTT
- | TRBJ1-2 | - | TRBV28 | CASSSPGYGYTF | TGTGCCAGCAGTAGTCCAGGCTATGGCTACACCTTC
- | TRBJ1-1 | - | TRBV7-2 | CASSRQVSTEAFF | TGTGCCAGCAGCCGGCAGGTTTCCACTGAAGCTTTCTTT